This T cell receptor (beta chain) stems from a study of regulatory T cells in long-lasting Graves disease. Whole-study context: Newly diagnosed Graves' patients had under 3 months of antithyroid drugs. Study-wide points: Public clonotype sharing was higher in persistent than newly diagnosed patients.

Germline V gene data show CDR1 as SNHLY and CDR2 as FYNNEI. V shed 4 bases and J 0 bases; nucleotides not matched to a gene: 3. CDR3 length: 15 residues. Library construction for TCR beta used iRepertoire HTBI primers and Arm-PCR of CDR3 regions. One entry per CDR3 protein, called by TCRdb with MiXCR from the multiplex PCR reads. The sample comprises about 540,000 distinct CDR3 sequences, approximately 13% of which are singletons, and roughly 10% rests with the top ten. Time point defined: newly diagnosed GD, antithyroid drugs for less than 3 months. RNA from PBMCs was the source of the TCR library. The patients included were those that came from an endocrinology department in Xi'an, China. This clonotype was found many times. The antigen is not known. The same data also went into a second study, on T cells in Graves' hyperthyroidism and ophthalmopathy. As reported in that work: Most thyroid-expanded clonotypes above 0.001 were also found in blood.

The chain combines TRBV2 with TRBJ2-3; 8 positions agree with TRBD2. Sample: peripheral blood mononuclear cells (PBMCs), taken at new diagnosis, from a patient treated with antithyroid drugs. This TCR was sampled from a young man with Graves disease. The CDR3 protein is CASSGSGRSTDTQYF. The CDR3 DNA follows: TGTGCCAGCAGTGGGAGCGGGAGAAGCACAGATACGCAGTATTTT. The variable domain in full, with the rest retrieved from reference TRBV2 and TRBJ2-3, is EPEVTQTPSHQVTQMGQEVILRCVPISNHLYFYWYRQILGQKVEFLVSFYNNEISEKSEIFDDQFSVERPDGSNFTLKIRSTKLEDSAMYFCASSGSGRSTDTQYFGPGTRLTVL.